The clone carrying this T cell receptor beta chain showed up just a few times. As yet, its antigen is unknown. This record belongs to a study of vaccination and CD4 T cells after COVID-19. In the study overall: The convalescents comprised six males and four females, two of them Hispanic.

Germline V CDR1 and CDR2: MRHNA, SNTAGT. The CDR3 has 14 amino acids. V lost 2 bases and J 4 bases, leaving 11 bases between the germline ends. Sequenced with the Oncomine TCR Beta short-read assay was DNA taken from cultured CD4+ T cells. TCRdb reanalysed the PCR reads using MiXCR and keeps one entry per CDR3 protein. The table lists more than 4,500 distinct CDR3 sequences, 35% to 45% of them singletons. Treatment described: approximately 10-day PBMC culture with coronavirus spike peptide pools or control peptides (ViraFEST assay). It was after around ten days of culture that CD4+ T cells were isolated by negative selection.

The genes are TRBV6-4 and TRBJ1-1; a possible D gene is TRBD1 (5 bases). The receptor was isolated from a human donor who had recovered from COVID-19. Material for sequencing was CD4+ T cells from blood, cultured in vitro. CDR3 residues: CASSDTSRGTEAFF. CDR3 in DNA: TGTGCCAGCAGTGACACATCGAGGGGCACTGAAGCTTTCTTT.